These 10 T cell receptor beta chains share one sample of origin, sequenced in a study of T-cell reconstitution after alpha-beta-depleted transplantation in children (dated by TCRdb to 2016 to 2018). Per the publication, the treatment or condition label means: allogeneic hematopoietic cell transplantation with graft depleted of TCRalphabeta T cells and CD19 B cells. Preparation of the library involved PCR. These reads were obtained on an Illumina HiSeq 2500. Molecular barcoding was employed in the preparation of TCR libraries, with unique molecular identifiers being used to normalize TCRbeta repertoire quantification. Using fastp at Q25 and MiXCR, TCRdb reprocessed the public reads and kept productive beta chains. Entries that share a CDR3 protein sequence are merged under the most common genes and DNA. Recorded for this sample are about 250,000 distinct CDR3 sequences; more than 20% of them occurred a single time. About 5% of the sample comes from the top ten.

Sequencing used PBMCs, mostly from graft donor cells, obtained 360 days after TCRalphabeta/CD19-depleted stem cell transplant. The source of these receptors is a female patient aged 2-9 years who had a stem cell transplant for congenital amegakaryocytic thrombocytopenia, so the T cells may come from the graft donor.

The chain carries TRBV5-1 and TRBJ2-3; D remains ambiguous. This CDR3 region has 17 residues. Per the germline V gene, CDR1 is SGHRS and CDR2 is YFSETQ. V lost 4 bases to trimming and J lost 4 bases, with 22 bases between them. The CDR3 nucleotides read TGCGCCAGCAGCCCGGAGATCCCGACGGTCGGCCCAGATACGCAGTATTTT. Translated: CASSPEIPTVGPDTQYF.

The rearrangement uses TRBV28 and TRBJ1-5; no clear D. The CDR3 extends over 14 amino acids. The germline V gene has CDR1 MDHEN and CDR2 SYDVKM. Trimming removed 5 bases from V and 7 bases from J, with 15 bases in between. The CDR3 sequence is CASSGLERIQPQHF. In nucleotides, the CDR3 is TGTGCCAGCAGTGGGTTGGAACGGATACAGCCCCAGCATTTT. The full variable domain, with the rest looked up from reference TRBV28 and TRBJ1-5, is DVKVTQSSRYLVKRTGEKVFLECVQDMDHENMFWYRQDPGLGLRLIYFSYDVKMKEKGDIPEGYSVSREKKERFSLILESASTNQTSMYLCASSGLERIQPQHFGDGTRLSIL.

CDR3 sequence: CASSLEVTGQGFYNEQFF. The CDR3 bases are TGTGCCAGCAGCTTAGAAGTGACAGGACAGGGCTTCTACAATGAGCAGTTCTTC. The chain uses TRBV7-6 and TRBJ2-1; TRBD1 matches 8 bases. V was clipped by 1 base and J by 3 bases; unmatched bases: 11. Germline assignment: CDR1 SGHVS and CDR2 FNYEAQ. CDR3 length: 18 residues. The variable domain in full, with the rest retrieved from reference TRBV7-6 and TRBJ2-1, is GAGVSQSPRYKVTKRGQDVALRCDPISGHVSLYWYRQALGQGPEFLTYFNYEAQQDKSGLPNDRFSAERPEGSISTLTIQRTEQRDSAMYRCASSLEVTGQGFYNEQFFGPGTRLTVL.

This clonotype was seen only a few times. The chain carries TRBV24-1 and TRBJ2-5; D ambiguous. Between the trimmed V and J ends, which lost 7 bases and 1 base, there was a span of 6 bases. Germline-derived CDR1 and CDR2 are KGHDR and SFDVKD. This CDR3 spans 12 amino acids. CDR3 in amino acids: CATRGSQETQYF. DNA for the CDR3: TGTGCCACCAGGGGAAGCCAAGAGACCCAGTACTTC.

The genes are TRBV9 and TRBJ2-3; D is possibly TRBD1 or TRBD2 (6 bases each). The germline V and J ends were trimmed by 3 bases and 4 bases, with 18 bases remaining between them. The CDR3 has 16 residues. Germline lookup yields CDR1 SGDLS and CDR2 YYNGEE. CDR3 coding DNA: TGTGCCAGCAGCGCTACCGGGGGTAAGGGGGCAGATACGCAGTATTTT. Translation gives CASSATGGKGADTQYF.

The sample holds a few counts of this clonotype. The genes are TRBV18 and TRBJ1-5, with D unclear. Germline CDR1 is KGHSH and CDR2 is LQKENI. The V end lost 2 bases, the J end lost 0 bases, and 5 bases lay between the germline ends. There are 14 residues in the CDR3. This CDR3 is CASSPDYSNQPQHF. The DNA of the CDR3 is TGTGCCAGCTCACCAGATTATAGCAATCAGCCCCAGCATTTT.

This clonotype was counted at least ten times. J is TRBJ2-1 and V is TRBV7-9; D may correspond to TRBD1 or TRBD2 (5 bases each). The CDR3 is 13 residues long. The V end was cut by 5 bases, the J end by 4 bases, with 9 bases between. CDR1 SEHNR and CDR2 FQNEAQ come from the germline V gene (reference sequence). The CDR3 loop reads CASSRDEYNEQFF. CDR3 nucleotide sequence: TGTGCCAGCAGCCGGGACGAATACAATGAGCAGTTCTTC.

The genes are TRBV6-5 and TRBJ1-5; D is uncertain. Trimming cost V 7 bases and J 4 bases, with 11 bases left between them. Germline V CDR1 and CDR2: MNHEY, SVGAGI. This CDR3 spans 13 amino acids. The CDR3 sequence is CASTISHNQPQHF. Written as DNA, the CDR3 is TGTGCCAGCACTATCAGTCATAATCAGCCCCAGCATTTT.

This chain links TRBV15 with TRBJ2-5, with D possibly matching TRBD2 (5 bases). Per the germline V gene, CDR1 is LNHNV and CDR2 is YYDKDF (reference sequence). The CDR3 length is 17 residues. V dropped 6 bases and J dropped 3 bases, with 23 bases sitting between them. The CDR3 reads CATRSQADLTKKETQYF. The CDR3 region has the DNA TGTGCCACCAGAAGCCAAGCGGACCTAACGAAAAAAGAGACCCAGTACTTC.

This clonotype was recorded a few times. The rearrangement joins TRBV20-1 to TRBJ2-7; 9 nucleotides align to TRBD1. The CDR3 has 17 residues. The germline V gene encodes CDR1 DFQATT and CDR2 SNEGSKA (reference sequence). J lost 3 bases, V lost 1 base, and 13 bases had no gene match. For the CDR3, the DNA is TGCAGTGCTAGAGGTGGGGACAGGGAGACTTCGGTCTACGAGCAGTACTTC. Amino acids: CSARGGDRETSVYEQYF.